This TCR delta chain was recovered during a study of γδ T cells in repeated Plasmodium falciparum infection. General study findings and limits: Vgamma9/Vdelta2+ repertoires stayed stably polyclonal over time and infection.

Concerning this clone itself: What it recognizes is unknown.

Flow sorting of PBMC yielded separate Vgamma9/Vdelta2+ and Vdelta2-negative gammadelta T cell populations for bulk repertoire analysis. Per the germline V gene, CDR1 is TSWWSYY and CDR2 is QGS. Germline trimming cut 0 bases from V and 2 bases from J; bases unmatched to any gene: 17. The CDR3 has 21 residues. TCRdb re-called clones from the multiplex PCR reads using CATT. The sample has around 82,000 delta-chain clones, almost 1.5% seen once. Sequencing was done on a sample of gamma-delta T cells from blood. This rearrangement joins TRDV1 to TRDJ1; 11 nucleotides agree with TRDD3. No J gene is reported in TCRdb; it was inferred here by comparing the DNA with germline. The receptor comes from a pool of human donors (malaria-infected and uninfected, not separated). The CDR3, as DNA: TGTGCTCTTGGGGAACTTTCCCTCCCCCTTTACTGGGGGATAAAAACCGATAAACTCATCTTT. It yields the protein CALGELSLPLYWGIKTDKLIF.